Sequencing of this TCR beta chain was carried out in a study of T cells in Graves' hyperthyroidism and ophthalmopathy. V lost 4 bases to trimming and J lost 3 bases, with 12 bases between them. This CDR3 comprises 14 residues. Germline V gene sequence: CDR1 LNHDA, CDR2 SQIVND (reference sequence). TCR beta CDR3 regions were amplified from RNA transcripts. The primer set for the first-round RT-PCR of the TCR CDR3 was HTBI. MiXCR was run by TCRdb on the multiplex PCR reads, yielding one entry per CDR3 protein. The sample includes around 200,000 distinct CDR3 sequences, approximately 17% of them seen just once.

Sequencing input: blood. The chain has TRBV19 and TRBJ1-2; no clear D. This TCR was sampled from a woman between 50 and 59 years old with Graves' hyperthyroidism. The CDR3 here is CASSRGANYYGYTF. The DNA of the CDR3 is TGTGCCAGTAGTAGAGGAGCAAACTACTATGGCTACACCTTC.